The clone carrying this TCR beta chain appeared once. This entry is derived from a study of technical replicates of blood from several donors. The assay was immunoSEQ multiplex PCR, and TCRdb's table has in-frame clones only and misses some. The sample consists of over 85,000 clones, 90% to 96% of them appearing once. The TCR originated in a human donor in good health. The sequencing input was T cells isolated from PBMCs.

The CDR3 region is CASSEIGTGLNTEAFF. CDR3 DNA sequence: TGTGCCAGCAGTGAAATTGGGACAGGGTTGAACACTGAAGCTTTCTTT. The chain uses TRBV6-1 and TRBJ1-1, with 9 bases identical to TRBD1. V was clipped by 2 bases and J by 0 bases; unmatched bases: 4. CDR1 is MNHNS and CDR2 is SASEGT in the germline V gene. This CDR3 has 16 amino acids.